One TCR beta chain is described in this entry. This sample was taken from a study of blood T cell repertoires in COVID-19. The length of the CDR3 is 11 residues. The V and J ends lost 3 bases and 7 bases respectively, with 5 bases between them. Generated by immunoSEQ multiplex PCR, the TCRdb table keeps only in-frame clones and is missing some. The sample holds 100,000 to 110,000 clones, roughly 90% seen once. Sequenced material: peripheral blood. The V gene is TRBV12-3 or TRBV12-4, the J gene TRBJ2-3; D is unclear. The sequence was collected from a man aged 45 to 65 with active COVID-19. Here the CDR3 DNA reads TGTGCCAGCAGTTTTCGTCATACGCAGTATTTT. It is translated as CASSFRHTQYF.